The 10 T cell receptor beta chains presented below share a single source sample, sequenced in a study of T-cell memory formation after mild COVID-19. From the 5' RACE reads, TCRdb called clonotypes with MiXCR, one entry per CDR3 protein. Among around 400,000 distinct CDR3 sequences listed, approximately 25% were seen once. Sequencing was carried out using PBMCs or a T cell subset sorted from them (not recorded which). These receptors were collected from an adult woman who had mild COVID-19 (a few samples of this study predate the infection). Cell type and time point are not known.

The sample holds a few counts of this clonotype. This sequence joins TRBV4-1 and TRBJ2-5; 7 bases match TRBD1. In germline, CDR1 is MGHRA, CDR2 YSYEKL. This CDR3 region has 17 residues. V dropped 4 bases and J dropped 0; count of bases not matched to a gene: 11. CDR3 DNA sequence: TGCGCCAGCAGCCTTACAGACAGGGTCAGGGACCAAGAGACCCAGTACTTC. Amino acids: CASSLTDRVRDQETQYF.

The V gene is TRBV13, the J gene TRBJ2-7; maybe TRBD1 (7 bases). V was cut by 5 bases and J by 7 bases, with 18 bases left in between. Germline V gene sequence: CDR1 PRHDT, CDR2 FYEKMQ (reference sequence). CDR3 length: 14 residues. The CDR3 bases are TGTGCCAGCAGCACGCGGGACAGAGTTAAGGAGCAGTACTTC. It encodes CASSTRDRVKEQYF.

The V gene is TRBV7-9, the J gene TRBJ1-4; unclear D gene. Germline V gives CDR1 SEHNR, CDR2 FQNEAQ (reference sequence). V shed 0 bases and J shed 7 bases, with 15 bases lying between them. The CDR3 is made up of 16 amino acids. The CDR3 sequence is CASSLASEGRFEKLFF. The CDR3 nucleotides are TGTGCCAGCAGCTTAGCCTCGGAAGGGAGATTTGAAAAACTGTTTTTT. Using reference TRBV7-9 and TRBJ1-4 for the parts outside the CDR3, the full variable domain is DTGVSQNPRHKITKRGQNVTFRCDPISEHNRLYWYRQTLGQGPEFLTYFQNEAQLEKSRLLSDRFSAERPKGSFSTLEIQRTEQGDSAMYLCASSLASEGRFEKLFFGSGTQLSVL.

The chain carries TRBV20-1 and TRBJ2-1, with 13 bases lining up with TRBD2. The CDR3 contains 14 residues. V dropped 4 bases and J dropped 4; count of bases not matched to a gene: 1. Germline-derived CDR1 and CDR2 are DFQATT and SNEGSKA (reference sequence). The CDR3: CSATGLAGYNEQFF. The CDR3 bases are TGCAGTGCTACGGGACTAGCGGGGTACAATGAGCAGTTCTTC.

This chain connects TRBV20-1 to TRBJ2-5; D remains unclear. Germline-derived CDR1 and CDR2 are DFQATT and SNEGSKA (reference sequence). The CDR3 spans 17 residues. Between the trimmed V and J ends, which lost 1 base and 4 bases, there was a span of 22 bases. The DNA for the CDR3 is TGCAGTGCTAGAGGCCGAGAATTGAGCCGACGAGTAGAGACCCAGTACTTC. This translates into CSARGRELSRRVETQYF.

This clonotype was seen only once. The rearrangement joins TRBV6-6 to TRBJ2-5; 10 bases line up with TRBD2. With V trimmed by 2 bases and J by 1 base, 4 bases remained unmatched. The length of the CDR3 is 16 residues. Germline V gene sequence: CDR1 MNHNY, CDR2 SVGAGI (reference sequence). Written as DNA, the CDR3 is TGTGCCAGCAGTTACCCTAGCGGGGGCCGCCAAGAGACCCAGTACTTC. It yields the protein CASSYPSGGRQETQYF.

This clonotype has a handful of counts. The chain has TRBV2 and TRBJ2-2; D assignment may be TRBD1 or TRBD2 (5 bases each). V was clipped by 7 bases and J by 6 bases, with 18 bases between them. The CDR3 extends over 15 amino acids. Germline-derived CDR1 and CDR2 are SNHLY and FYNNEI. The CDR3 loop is CASKEEGVGPGELFF. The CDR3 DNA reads TGTGCCAGCAAAGAGGAAGGGGTGGGACCCGGGGAGCTGTTTTTT.

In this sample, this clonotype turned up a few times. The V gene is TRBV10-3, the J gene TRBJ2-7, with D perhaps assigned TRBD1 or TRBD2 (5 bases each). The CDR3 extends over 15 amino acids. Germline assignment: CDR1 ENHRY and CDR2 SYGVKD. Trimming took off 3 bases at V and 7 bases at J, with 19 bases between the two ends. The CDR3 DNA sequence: TGTGCCATCAGTGACCTCTCGAAGTCGAGGGGAGAGCAGTACTTC. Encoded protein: CAISDLSKSRGEQYF.

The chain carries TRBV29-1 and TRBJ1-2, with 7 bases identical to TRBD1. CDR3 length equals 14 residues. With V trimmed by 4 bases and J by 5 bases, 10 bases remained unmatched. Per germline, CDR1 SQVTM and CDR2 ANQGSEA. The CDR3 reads CSVVPQGMEYGYTF. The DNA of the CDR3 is TGCAGCGTTGTTCCACAGGGGATGGAATATGGCTACACCTTC.

The CDR3 coding sequence is TGCGCCAGCAGCTCCAACAAGAATTCACCCCTCCACTTT. Its translation: CASSSNKNSPLHF. V is TRBV5-1 and J is TRBJ1-6; D is uncertain. CDR3 length: 13 amino acids. CDR1 SGHRS and CDR2 YFSETQ come from the germline V gene. Trimming left V 3 bases short and J 7 bases short, with 8 bases between.